This T cell receptor (beta chain) was captured by sequencing in a study of radiotherapy plus CTLA-4 blockade in lung cancer. General observations from the study: Early shifts in blood T cell clones, with interferon-beta, reportedly predicted response best.

As to this clone: What it binds is not known.

The germline V and J ends were trimmed by 5 bases and 2 bases, with 15 bases remaining between them. Germline CDR1 and CDR2: SNHLY and FYNNEI. There are 15 residues in the CDR3. Repertoires were generated with immunoSEQ multiplex PCR, while TCRdb's copy carries only in-frame clones and drops some. The sample carries tens of thousands of clones, approximately 80% recorded once. The chain recombines TRBV2 with TRBJ2-5; D might be TRBD2 (5 bases). The receptor was isolated from a human donor with non-small cell lung cancer that progressed on radiotherapy plus ipilimumab. The input for sequencing was peripheral blood, taken from a patient treated with radiotherapy plus ipilimumab. The DNA of the CDR3 is TGTGCCAGCAGTCTAGAGACTACGCCACAAGAGACCCAGTACTTC. Amino acid sequence: CASSLETTPQETQYF.